The rows below give T cell receptor beta chains drawn from one sample of a study of T cell responses to AZD1222 COVID-19 vaccine. Measured with immunoSEQ multiplex PCR; TCRdb has only the in-frame clones, and not every one. The sample includes about 150,000 clones, roughly 89% seen only once; the top ten take about 1.6%. The sequenced sample was peripheral blood, obtained on day 0 of AZD1222 vaccination. The receptors here all came from an adult in good health. Each CDR3 is given with its conserved first and last residue.

J gene	V gene	CDR3 protein
TRBJ2-3	TRBV10-1	CASSESPPGSGDTQYF
TRBJ1-5	TRBV4-2	CASSPGQSSNQPQHF
TRBJ1-2	TRBV27	CASSLSRREGGYTF
TRBJ1-5	TRBV2	CASSEPGARTNQPQHF
TRBJ1-6	TRBV10-2	CASRRDRVRNNSPLHF
TRBJ1-5	TRBV12-3/TRBV12-4	CASSLGYQPQHF
TRBJ1-1	TRBV20-1	CSASTVRKAFF
TRBJ2-4	TRBV5-6	CASSPGSAKNIQYF
TRBJ1-6	TRBV10-3	CAISENQNNSPLHF
TRBJ1-4	TRBV2	CASSESRGWEKLFF
TRBJ2-7	TRBV20-1	CSAHPSDEQYF